One and the same sample provided the 25 T cell receptor beta chains below, sequenced in a study of blood T cell repertoires in COVID-19 (dated by TCRdb to the early 2020s). Library creation used the immunoSEQ multiplex PCR assay. TCRdb mirrors the immuneACCESS table, restricted to in-frame sequences. Some clones are absent from its copies; in checked studies, under half trace to an unresolved V gene, and the reason for the others is unknown. In all, the sample holds 180,000 or so clones, and roughly 80% of those were seen once. Roughly 6.9% of the sample comes from the top ten. The sample was PBMCs or T cells enriched from blood (not recorded which). The source of these receptors is a man aged 35 to 55 who had recovered from COVID-19.

This clone was recorded only once. The CDR3 DNA reads TGCAGTGCTAGTCGGGGGGCGCGTGAAAAACTGTTTTTT. It encodes CSASRGAREKLFF. This chain links TRBV20-1 with TRBJ1-4, with a tentative D call TRBD1 (6 bases). Per the germline V gene, CDR1 is DFQATT and CDR2 is SNEGSKA (reference sequence). The CDR3 totals 13 residues. V was pared by 3 bases and J by 7 bases, with 12 bases between.

This chain uses TRBV2 with TRBJ1-3; D gene uncertain. V shed 7 bases and J shed 2 bases, with 15 bases lying between them. CDR1 and CDR2 from the germline V gene are SNHLY and FYNNEI. This CDR3 comprises 15 residues. CDR3 region: CASIARTGAGNTIYF. The DNA of the CDR3 is TGTGCCAGCATTGCAAGGACCGGGGCTGGAAACACCATATATTTT.

The rearrangement links TRBV24-1 to TRBJ1-3; TRBD1 agrees at 9 bases. The germline gives CDR1 KGHDR, CDR2 SFDVKD. CDR3 size: 20 residues. Trimming took 4 bases from V and 2 from J; bases not matched to a gene: 17. CDR3: CATSEPHGSGQGYPGNTIYF. The CDR3 DNA is TGTGCCACCAGTGAACCACACGGCTCGGGACAGGGTTATCCTGGAAACACCATATATTTT.

The chain combines TRBV28 with TRBJ1-2; no definite D call. Per the germline V gene, CDR1 is MDHEN and CDR2 is SYDVKM. V lost 5 bases and J lost 7, with 14 bases in between. The CDR3 runs to 13 residues. CDR3 bases: TGTGCCAGCAGTCTCCTTAGTCGGGGTGGCTACACCTTC. Translating it yields CASSLLSRGGYTF.

CDR3 amino acids: CASSLASGGAVNEQFF. The CDR3 coding sequence is TGTGCCAGCAGCTTAGCTAGCGGGGGGGCTGTAAATGAGCAGTTCTTC. The V and J genes are TRBV11-2 and TRBJ2-1; 12 bases fit TRBD2. Germline V gives CDR1 SGHAT, CDR2 FQNNGV. The CDR3 has 16 residues. Trimming cost V 1 base and J 7 bases; bases outside gene matches: 5.

The rearrangement links TRBV5-1 to TRBJ2-5, with 10 bases aligning to TRBD2. Germline loops: CDR1 SGHRS, CDR2 YFSETQ. J was trimmed by 5 bases and V by 0 bases; bases with no gene match: 4. The CDR3 has 15 amino acids. The chain's CDR3 is CASSLELAGSETQYF. For the CDR3, the DNA is TGCGCCAGCAGCTTGGAACTAGCGGGATCGGAGACCCAGTACTTC. The complete variable domain, with remaining parts taken from reference TRBV5-1 and TRBJ2-5, reads KAGVTQTPRYLIKTRGQQVTLSCSPISGHRSVSWYQQTPGQGLQFLFEYFSETQRNKGNFPGRFSGRQFSNSRSEMNVSTLELGDSALYLCASSLELAGSETQYFGPGTRLLVL.

This chain connects TRBV19 to TRBJ2-2; TRBD1 matches at 11 bases. This CDR3 is built from 16 residues. CDR1 is LNHDA and CDR2 is SQIVND in the germline V gene (reference sequence). The trim removed 6 bases at V and 4 bases at J, leaving 7 bases unmatched. CDR3 nucleotide sequence: TGTGCCAGTAGCCACGGGACAGGGGGATCCACCGGGGAGCTGTTTTTT. Encoded protein: CASSHGTGGSTGELFF.

The sample holds a few counts of this clone. The V call is TRBV30, the J call TRBJ1-1; possible D gene TRBD1, 5 bases. The CDR3 has 13 residues. V lost 4 bases and J 4 bases, leaving 13 bases between the germline ends. In germline, CDR1 is GTSNPN, CDR2 SVGIG (reference sequence). CDR3 in amino acids: CAWMTGVGTEAFF. Here the CDR3 DNA reads TGTGCCTGGATGACGGGGGTCGGCACTGAAGCTTTCTTT.

V and J are TRBV5-8 and TRBJ1-5; the D is unclear. With 1 base removed from V and 3 bases from J, the gap between germline ends came to 11 bases. The V gene's germline CDR1 is SGHTS and CDR2 YDEGEE. The CDR3 extends over 15 amino acids. The CDR3 reads CASSLSGVSNQPQHF. The DNA of the CDR3 is TGTGCCAGCAGCTTGAGCGGCGTATCCAATCAGCCCCAGCATTTT.

The rearrangement joins TRBV30 to TRBJ2-1; D remains unclear. CDR1 and CDR2 from the germline V gene are GTSNPN and SVGIG (reference sequence). The CDR3 covers 12 residues. V lost 2 bases and J 12 bases, leaving 14 bases between the germline ends. The CDR3 DNA reads as TGTGCCTGGAGTACCAGAAGAATTGGGCAGTTCTTC. This encodes CAWSTRRIGQFF.

CDR3 in DNA: TGTGCCAGCAGCGTAGTACTAGCGCCTTACAATGAGCAGTTCTTC. This translates into CASSVVLAPYNEQFF. The rearrangement links TRBV9 to TRBJ2-1, with TRBD2 matching over 7 bases. Germline CDR1 SGDLS, CDR2 YYNGEE. The CDR3 is 15 residues long. Trimming cost V 0 bases and J 4 bases; bases outside gene matches: 4.

The chain employs TRBV5-4 and TRBJ1-5; 7 bases fit TRBD1. V was clipped by 0 bases and J by 3 bases; unmatched bases: 3. Germline V CDR1 and CDR2: SGHNT, YYREEE (reference sequence). The CDR3 length is 15 residues. CDR3 nucleotide sequence: TGTGCCAGCAGCTTGGGGGGGACAGACAATCAGCCCCAGCATTTT. It specifies CASSLGGTDNQPQHF.

The V gene is TRBV5-1, the J gene TRBJ2-2; TRBD2 matches at 10 bases. Germline lookup yields CDR1 SGHRS and CDR2 YFSETQ. V was pared by 1 base and J by 5 bases, with 5 bases of the junction left unmatched. CDR3 length: 16 amino acids. The CDR3: CASSLTSGDMTGELFF. In DNA form, the CDR3 reads TGCGCCAGCAGCTTGACTAGCGGGGATATGACCGGGGAGCTGTTTTTT.

CDR3 sequence: CARAGGLNTEAFF. The CDR3 DNA reads TGTGCCAGGGCCGGGGGGCTGAACACTGAAGCTTTCTTT. J is TRBJ1-1 and V is TRBV21-1. TRBV21-1 is given as a pseudogene. The CDR3 length is 13 residues.

Only one count was recorded for this clone. CDR3 in DNA: TGTGCCAGCAGTTTCCCGACAGGGGCGCACCTTAGGGGCTACACCTTC. This translates into CASSFPTGAHLRGYTF. The chain combines TRBV28 with TRBJ1-2; TRBD1 matches 8 bases. V lost 3 bases to trimming and J lost 8 bases; unmatched junction nucleotides: 14. Germline CDR1 and CDR2: MDHEN and SYDVKM. The CDR3 has 16 residues.

The chain has TRBV5-1 and TRBJ1-2; TRBD1 matches at 7 bases. This CDR3 spans 15 amino acids. J gave up 0 bases and V 2 bases, and 4 bases lay outside the gene matches. CDR1 and CDR2 from the germline V gene are SGHRS and YFSETQ. CDR3 amino acids: CASSFTGDPNYGYTF. The CDR3 DNA sequence: TGCGCCAGCAGCTTTACAGGGGATCCTAACTATGGCTACACCTTC.

V and J are TRBV7-6 and TRBJ1-2; 9 positions match TRBD1. Germline assignment: CDR1 SGHVS and CDR2 FNYEAQ. The CDR3 contains 15 residues. Unmatched junction bases numbered 7, after V lost 1 base and J lost 7 bases. Here the CDR3 reads CASSLGGQGLSGYTF. CDR3 nucleotide sequence: TGTGCCAGCAGCTTAGGGGGACAGGGATTAAGTGGCTACACCTTC. The full variable domain, completed using reference TRBV7-6 and TRBJ1-2, is GAGVSQSPRYKVTKRGQDVALRCDPISGHVSLYWYRQALGQGPEFLTYFNYEAQQDKSGLPNDRFSAERPEGSISTLTIQRTEQRDSAMYRCASSLGGQGLSGYTFGSGTRLTVV.

The genes are TRBV4-3 and TRBJ1-2; unclear D gene. The CDR3 sequence is 15 residues long. Trimming removed 0 bases at V and 6 bases at J, with 14 bases between. Germline V gene sequence: CDR1 LGHNA, CDR2 YSLEER. In DNA, the CDR3 is TGCGCCAGCAGCCAAGAGCACAGTGGATTGAATGGCTACACCTTC. Translated: CASSQEHSGLNGYTF.

This rearrangement joins TRBV5-4 to TRBJ2-2; the match to TRBD1 covers 8 bases. CDR3 size: 15 residues. Per germline, CDR1 SGHNT and CDR2 YYREEE (reference sequence). V dropped 4 bases and J dropped 5; count of bases not matched to a gene: 7. CDR3 coding DNA: TGTGCCAGCAGCCCCGGACAGGGTGGTACCGGGGAGCTGTTTTTT. Amino acids: CASSPGQGGTGELFF.

V gene TRBV27 combines with J gene TRBJ2-7; D is unresolved. The ends were cut back, 5 bases at V and 3 bases at J, with 11 bases in the middle. Germline V gives CDR1 MNHEY, CDR2 SMNVEV (reference sequence). The CDR3 is made up of 13 amino acids. CDR3 amino acids: CASSRRPSYEQYF. The CDR3 nucleotides are TGTGCCAGCAGTCGCAGGCCCAGCTACGAGCAGTACTTC.

The rearrangement joins TRBV14 to TRBJ1-1; D ambiguous. V lost 4 bases, J lost 5 bases, and 8 bases lay in between. The CDR3 sequence is 12 residues long. Germline V gives CDR1 SGHDN, CDR2 FVKESK. The CDR3 DNA is TGTGCCAGCAGCCCGGGATGGACTGAAGCTTTCTTT. It is translated as CASSPGWTEAFF.

The chain has TRBV29-1 and TRBJ1-2; unclear D gene. The CDR3 is made up of 11 amino acids. Germline V gene sequence: CDR1 SQVTM, CDR2 ANQGSEA. V was clipped by 1 base and J by 7 bases, with 7 bases between them. Written as DNA, the CDR3 is TGCAGCGTTGAAGGGTCGGGTGGCTACACCTTC. Its protein is CSVEGSGGYTF.

CDR3 amino acids: CASSYSSPAGLGFF. The DNA of the CDR3 is TGTGCCAGCAGTTACTCCTCCCCCGCGGGACTGGGGTTCTTC. The chain couples TRBV6-2 or TRBV6-3 to TRBJ2-1, with D perhaps TRBD2 (6 bases). Germline CDR1 is MNHEY and CDR2 is SVGEGT. The CDR3 has 14 residues. Trimming shortened V by 0 bases and J by 15 bases, and 18 bases separated the two germline ends.

The chain joins TRBV14 to TRBJ1-2; D uncertain. This CDR3 is built from 13 residues. Trimming pared 0 bases from V and 8 bases from J, leaving 10 bases between. CDR1 is SGHDN and CDR2 is FVKESK in the germline V gene. CDR3 residues: CASSQEPRRGYTF. CDR3 sequence (DNA): TGTGCCAGCAGCCAAGAACCCCGGAGAGGCTACACCTTC.

The chain employs TRBV6-2 or TRBV6-3 and TRBJ2-5; TRBD1 matches at 7 bases. The CDR3 consists of 15 residues. Germline loops: CDR1 MNHEY, CDR2 SVGEGT. Trimming removed 4 bases from V and 5 bases from J; junction bases left unmatched: 10. CDR3 amino acids: CASSFTLTGKETQYF. In nucleotides, the CDR3 is TGTGCCAGCAGTTTTACCTTGACAGGGAAGGAGACCCAGTACTTC.